The present T cell receptor beta chain was sequenced within a study of blood T cell repertoires in COVID-19. V gave up 5 bases and J gave up 5 bases, with 10 bases separating them. This CDR3 comprises 12 residues. CDR1 and CDR2 from the germline V gene are SGHRS and YFSETQ. This table comes from immunoSEQ multiplex PCR, and its TCRdb copy is limited to in-frame clones, with some not included. Among 250,000 to 300,000 clones, approximately 85% were seen once, and the ten largest hold 4.5% to 6%. In its sample, this clone was seen once. The specimen was peripheral blood. This clonotype was obtained from a man aged 50-59 years with active or convalescent COVID-19. V and J are TRBV5-1 and TRBJ1-2; TRBD1 is a possible D gene (5 bases). The CDR3 DNA is TGCGCCAGCAGGTCAGACAGTTATGGCTACACCTTC. Its protein is CASRSDSYGYTF.